The rows below give T cell receptor beta chains drawn from one sample of a study of T cells in Graves' hyperthyroidism and ophthalmopathy. Each CDR3 protein gets one entry after TCRdb re-called the multiplex PCR reads with MiXCR. The table has around 600,000 distinct CDR3 sequences, less than 20% seen once. The sample was blood. These TCRs come from a woman in her thirties with Graves' hyperthyroidism. The CDR3 runs from the conserved cysteine through the conserved F or W. The D gene is left open where the match is weak. Some rows have no size entry. The others give once, few or many, or a class for an expanded clone.

J: TRBJ2-1
size: NA
V: TRBV6-2/TRBV6-3
D: TRBD2
CDR3: CASSYGLAGGSSYNEQFF
DNA: TGTGCCAGCAGTTACGGACTAGCGGGGGGTAGCTCCTACAATGAGCAGTTCTTC

J: TRBJ1-2
size: few
V: TRBV29-1
D: NA
CDR3: CSVVLTANYGYTF
DNA: TGCAGCGTTGTACTCACGGCTAACTATGGCTACACCTTC

J: TRBJ1-2
size: NA
V: TRBV4-1
D: NA
CDR3: CASSQVPQLVDGYTF
DNA: TGCGCCAGCAGCCAAGTTCCGCAGCTAGTAGATGGCTACACCTTC

J: TRBJ2-3
size: NA
V: TRBV7-3
D: NA
CDR3: CASKGSSDTQYF
DNA: TGTGCCAGCAAGGGTAGCTCAGATACGCAGTATTTT

J: TRBJ2-1
size: many
V: TRBV2
D: TRBD2
CDR3: CASRAGVGPTSGRSSYNEQFF
DNA: TGTGCCAGCAGGGCCGGGGTCGGACCGACTAGCGGGAGAAGCTCCTACAATGAGCAGTTCTTC

J: TRBJ2-1
size: NA
V: TRBV6-5
D: NA
CDR3: CASSYAYDYTGEQFF
DNA: TGTGCCAGCAGTTACGCGTATGACTACACTGGTGAGCAGTTCTTC

J: TRBJ2-2
size: NA
V: TRBV12-3/TRBV12-4
D: TRBD2
CDR3: CASSFASGGAGGELFF
DNA: TGTGCCAGCAGTTTCGCTAGCGGGGGGGCAGGCGGGGAGCTGTTTTTT

J: TRBJ2-3
size: NA
V: TRBV12-3/TRBV12-4
D: NA
CDR3: CASSDVRRGTDTQYF
DNA: TGTGCCAGCAGTGATGTTAGAAGGGGCACAGATACGCAGTATTTT

J: TRBJ1-2
size: many
V: TRBV30
D: NA
CDR3: CAWIGDTRDGYTF
DNA: TGTGCCTGGATAGGAGACACAAGGGATGGCTACACCTTC

J: TRBJ2-3
size: many
V: TRBV6-1
D: NA
CDR3: CASIRGFDTQYF
DNA: TGTGCCAGCATCCGGGGATTTGATACGCAGTATTTT

J: TRBJ2-7
size: few
V: TRBV7-6
D: NA
CDR3: CASSPRSGEQYF
DNA: TGTGCCAGCAGCCCCCGTTCGGGGGAGCAGTACTTC

J: TRBJ2-1
size: NA
V: TRBV9
D: NA
CDR3: CASSVVPLPDSYNEQFF
DNA: TGTGCCAGCAGCGTAGTCCCTCTCCCTGACTCCTACAATGAGCAGTTCTTC

J: TRBJ2-1
size: NA
V: TRBV25-1
D: TRBD1
CDR3: CASSERDRVEDEQFF
DNA: TGTGCCAGCAGTGAGAGGGACAGGGTGGAGGATGAGCAGTTCTTC

J: TRBJ2-3
size: NA
V: TRBV19
D: NA
CDR3: CTSDGTDTQYF
DNA: TGTACCAGTGACGGGACAGATACGCAGTATTTT

J: TRBJ1-1
size: NA
V: TRBV7-9
D: NA
CDR3: CASIIRTGRDAEAFF
DNA: TGTGCCAGCATCATAAGGACGGGACGTGACGCTGAAGCTTTCTTT

J: TRBJ2-7
size: NA
V: TRBV4-1
D: TRBD1
CDR3: CASSRKSDRDEQYF
DNA: TGCGCCAGCAGCCGTAAGAGTGACAGGGACGAGCAGTACTTC

J: TRBJ2-7
size: many
V: TRBV10-3
D: TRBD1
CDR3: CAISRDSYEQYF
DNA: TGTGCCATCAGTAGGGACAGCTACGAGCAGTACTTC

J: TRBJ1-2
size: many
V: TRBV2
D: TRBD1
CDR3: CASRGQAPAGGYTF
DNA: TGTGCCAGCAGGGGACAGGCCCCGGCGGGTGGCTACACCTTC

J: TRBJ2-7
size: many
V: TRBV5-1
D: TRBD1
CDR3: CASGTGEGYEQYF
DNA: TGCGCCAGTGGGACAGGGGAAGGCTACGAGCAGTACTTC

J: TRBJ1-1
size: many
V: TRBV6-1
D: NA
CDR3: CASSLNINTEAFF
DNA: TGTGCCAGCAGCCTTAACATAAACACTGAAGCTTTCTTT

J: TRBJ2-7
size: NA
V: TRBV19
D: TRBD1
CDR3: CASSQRRDSYEQYF
DNA: TGTGCCAGTAGCCAACGTCGGGACAGCTACGAGCAGTACTTC

J: TRBJ2-1
size: many
V: TRBV7-8
D: TRBD2
CDR3: CASSLGRGRRYNEQFF
DNA: TGTGCCAGCAGCTTAGGTCGCGGGAGAAGATACAATGAGCAGTTCTTC

J: TRBJ2-7
size: few
V: TRBV27
D: NA
CDR3: CASSLRTGVEQYF
DNA: TGTGCCAGCAGTTTACGTACGGGAGTTGAGCAGTACTTC

J: TRBJ2-1
size: many
V: TRBV30
D: NA
CDR3: CAWSAGAGNEQFF
DNA: TGTGCCTGGAGTGCGGGAGCAGGAAATGAGCAGTTCTTC

J: TRBJ2-5
size: few
V: TRBV9
D: TRBD2
CDR3: CASSQGLAGGWPQETQYF
DNA: TGTGCCAGCAGCCAGGGACTAGCGGGAGGGTGGCCCCAAGAGACCCAGTACTTC

J: TRBJ2-3
size: few
V: TRBV6-1
D: NA
CDR3: CASSEALTGISTDTQYF
DNA: TGTGCCAGCAGTGAAGCGCTCACAGGGATAAGCACAGATACGCAGTATTTT

J: TRBJ2-1
size: many
V: TRBV6-2/TRBV6-3
D: TRBD2
CDR3: CASSYPGRWGENEQFF
DNA: TGTGCCAGCAGTTACCCCGGGAGGTGGGGTGAAAATGAGCAGTTCTTC

J: TRBJ1-5
size: many
V: TRBV19
D: TRBD1
CDR3: CASSTGQGKGQPQHF
DNA: TGTGCCAGTAGTACTGGACAGGGCAAGGGACAGCCCCAGCATTTT

J: TRBJ2-2
size: NA
V: TRBV29-1
D: NA
CDR3: CSVDGAGELFF
DNA: TGCAGCGTTGATGGGGCCGGGGAGCTGTTTTTT

J: TRBJ1-5
size: many
V: TRBV27
D: TRBD1
CDR3: CASSTTGGLGQPQHF
DNA: TGTGCCAGCAGTACCACAGGGGGTCTAGGTCAGCCCCAGCATTTT

J: TRBJ1-2
size: NA
V: TRBV6-1
D: NA
CDR3: CATYQGLTRYGYTF
DNA: TGTGCCACGTATCAGGGATTAACCCGCTATGGCTACACCTTC

J: TRBJ2-3
size: many
V: TRBV30
D: TRBD2
CDR3: CAVAGDLTDTQYF
DNA: TGTGCCGTTGCGGGGGACCTCACAGATACGCAGTATTTT

J: TRBJ2-1
size: many
V: TRBV27
D: TRBD1
CDR3: CASSFRPGQAAGEQFF
DNA: TGTGCCAGCAGTTTCCGCCCGGGACAGGCAGCCGGAGAGCAGTTCTTC

J: TRBJ1-1
size: many
V: TRBV20-1
D: TRBD1
CDR3: CSAPAGGTEAFF
DNA: TGCAGTGCCCCGGCAGGGGGCACTGAAGCTTTCTTT

J: TRBJ2-4
size: many
V: TRBV2
D: NA
CDR3: CASSELAKNIQYF
DNA: TGTGCCAGCAGTGAACTAGCCAAAAACATTCAGTACTTC

J: TRBJ2-1
size: NA
V: TRBV7-2
D: TRBD2
CDR3: CASSLGLAGSDEQFF
DNA: TGTGCCAGCAGCTTAGGGCTAGCGGGATCAGATGAGCAGTTCTTC

J: TRBJ2-1
size: NA
V: TRBV19
D: NA
CDR3: CASSIVDARGSEQFF
DNA: TGTGCCAGTAGTATAGTCGACGCCAGGGGATCTGAGCAGTTCTTC

J: TRBJ2-5
size: few
V: TRBV7-2
D: TRBD2
CDR3: CASSSGLAGIEETQYF
DNA: TGTGCCAGCAGCTCGGGACTAGCGGGGATCGAAGAGACCCAGTACTTC

J: TRBJ2-3
size: few
V: TRBV4-1
D: NA
CDR3: CASSQTRDLDTQYF
DNA: TGCGCCAGCAGCCAAACGAGGGACCTCGATACGCAGTATTTT

J: TRBJ2-2
size: many
V: TRBV11-1
D: TRBD2
CDR3: CASSLAPAGVGELFF
DNA: TGTGCCAGCAGCTTAGCGCCAGCGGGAGTCGGGGAGCTGTTTTTT

J: TRBJ2-1
size: many
V: TRBV7-3
D: TRBD1
CDR3: CASSITGGAYNEQFF
DNA: TGTGCCAGCAGCATCACAGGGGGCGCCTACAATGAGCAGTTCTTC

J: TRBJ1-2
size: NA
V: TRBV7-2
D: NA
CDR3: CASSLAVGPNYGYTF
DNA: TGTGCCAGCAGCTTAGCGGTAGGGCCCAACTATGGCTACACCTTC

J: TRBJ1-3
size: many
V: TRBV28
D: TRBD1
CDR3: CASSGDRENARNTIYF
DNA: TGTGCCAGCAGCGGGGACAGGGAAAACGCTCGAAACACCATATATTTT

J: TRBJ1-1
size: many
V: TRBV5-1
D: NA
CDR3: CASSRDIETEAFF
DNA: TGCGCCAGCAGCAGGGACATTGAGACTGAAGCTTTCTTT

J: TRBJ2-7
size: many
V: TRBV10-3
D: TRBD2
CDR3: CAISELRGLAGEYEQYF
DNA: TGTGCCATCAGTGAGTTGCGAGGACTAGCGGGAGAATACGAGCAGTACTTC

J: TRBJ1-4
size: few
V: TRBV4-3
D: NA
CDR3: CASSQDYRDPSFPHEKLFF
DNA: TGCGCCAGCAGCCAAGACTACCGGGACCCTAGCTTTCCCCATGAAAAACTGTTTTTT

J: TRBJ2-1
size: many
V: TRBV6-1
D: TRBD2
CDR3: CASRSTSGRRNEQFF
DNA: TGTGCCAGCAGGAGCACTAGCGGGAGGAGAAATGAGCAGTTCTTC

J: TRBJ2-1
size: few
V: TRBV7-7
D: NA
CDR3: CASSPELGPHYNEQFF
DNA: TGTGCCAGCAGCCCCGAACTAGGTCCCCACTACAATGAGCAGTTCTTC

J: TRBJ2-7
size: NA
V: TRBV25-1
D: TRBD1
CDR3: CASSAALGQGDSYEQYF
DNA: TGTGCCAGCAGCGCAGCCCTGGGACAGGGGGACTCCTACGAGCAGTACTTC

J: TRBJ1-3
size: few
V: TRBV7-3
D: NA
CDR3: CASSLMGLGSGNTIYF
DNA: TGTGCCAGCAGCTTAATGGGACTAGGCTCTGGAAACACCATATATTTT

J: TRBJ2-7
size: many
V: TRBV29-1
D: NA
CDR3: CSAVLVSRDTTSSEQYF
DNA: TGCAGCGCCGTCCTCGTCAGTCGGGACACCACCTCAAGCGAGCAGTACTTC

J: TRBJ2-1
size: few
V: TRBV6-4
D: NA
CDR3: CASSERAGSYNEQFF
DNA: TGTGCCAGCAGTGAGAGGGCCGGCTCCTACAATGAGCAGTTCTTC